This T cell receptor (beta chain) was documented in a study of OX40 agonist ivuxolimab in advanced cancers. Study results and caveats: With doses of 0.1-3.0 mg/kg, partial responders showed among the lowest clonal expansion. On average, CD8+ T cells showed a greater number of expanded clones than CD4+.

Only in-frame clones appear in the TCRdb table, and some are missing; sequencing was by immunoSEQ multiplex PCR. The sample consists of about 77,000 clones, roughly 80% of them appearing once. CDR1 and CDR2 (germline): LNHDA, SQIVND (reference sequence). CDR3 length: 16 residues. The V and J ends lost 3 bases and 4 bases respectively, with 18 bases between them. With regard to this clone: What it binds is not known.

The sequence derives from an adult with an advanced solid tumor such as melanoma, head and neck, liver or kidney cancer. Here the sequenced sample was CD4+ or CD8+ T cells sorted from blood, taken in a trial of the OX40 agonist ivuxolimab. The chain uses TRBV19 and TRBJ1-2; no reliable D call. This CDR3 is CASSMFGQLQTYGYTF. The DNA of the CDR3 is TGTGCCAGTAGTATGTTCGGGCAGCTACAAACCTATGGCTACACCTTC.